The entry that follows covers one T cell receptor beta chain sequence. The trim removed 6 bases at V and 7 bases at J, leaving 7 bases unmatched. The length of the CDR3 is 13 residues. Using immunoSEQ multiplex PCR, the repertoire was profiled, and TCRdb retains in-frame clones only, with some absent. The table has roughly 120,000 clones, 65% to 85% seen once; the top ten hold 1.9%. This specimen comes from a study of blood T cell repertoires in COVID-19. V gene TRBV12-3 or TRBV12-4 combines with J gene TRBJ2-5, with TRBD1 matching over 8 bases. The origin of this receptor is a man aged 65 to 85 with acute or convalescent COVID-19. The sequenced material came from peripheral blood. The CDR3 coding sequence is TGTGCCAGCAGCATGACAGGGGCTGGGACCCAGTACTTC. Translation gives CASSMTGAGTQYF.